This entry concerns a single T cell receptor beta chain. The germline gives CDR1 SEHNR, CDR2 FQNEAQ (reference sequence). The CDR3 length is 15 residues. V lost 1 base to trimming and J lost 6 bases, with 13 bases between them. Authors' methods: Reference gene primer amplification in the assay estimated nucleated cell counts. Data came from immunoSEQ multiplex PCR; TCRdb stores just in-frame clones and leaves some out. V and J calls and clone size are given by that table; D and trimming were obtained from the DNA. The sample includes some 45,000 clones, approximately 95% of them seen just once. The record originates from a study of blood T cell repertoires in COVID-19. About the study: Nucleic acid was either cDNA or gDNA, and it came from T cells, B-cell-depleted T cells, or PBMCs.

Recruited during active infection, patients (from Seattle) were subsequently followed longitudinally. This chain links TRBV7-9 with TRBJ2-1; D possibly corresponds to TRBD1 (6 bases). Sequencing was performed on peripheral blood. This sequence originates from a man aged 55-75 years with COVID-19, enrolled during active disease. CDR3 DNA: TGTGCCAGCAGCTTAGATCCCAGAGGGGGCAATGAGCAGTTCTTC. The encoded protein is CASSLDPRGGNEQFF.